This T cell receptor beta chain was sequenced for a study of T-cell reconstitution after alpha-beta-depleted transplantation in children. General observations from the study: By about two months after transplant, alpha-beta T cells reportedly arose from several hundred graft clones that had expanded. Surviving recipient T cells and thymic progenitors accounted for the high day-60 TCRbeta diversity observed in some patients. Newly produced T cells mostly provided counts and TCRbeta diversity after one year, as hyperexpanded clones declined.

With respect to this clonotype: Its specificity is unknown.

Trimming pared 0 bases from V and 3 bases from J, leaving 11 bases between. The germline gives CDR1 SGHRS, CDR2 YFSETQ. This CDR3 has 15 amino acids. Using unique molecular identifiers, the investigators prepared the TCRbeta library. TCRdb passed the PCR reads through MiXCR, listing each CDR3 protein once. This table holds about 640,000 distinct CDR3 sequences, 10% to 15% found once. The sample was PBMCs, mostly from graft donor cells, taken 360 days after TCRalphabeta/CD19-depleted stem cell transplant. This receptor was taken from a male patient younger than 18 who had a stem cell transplant for acute myeloid leukemia, so the T cells may come from the graft donor. The J gene is TRBJ2-3, the V gene TRBV5-1, with D hard to call. CDR3 in amino acids: CASSLVRADTDTQYF. CDR3 DNA sequence: TGCGCCAGCAGCTTGGTACGGGCCGATACAGATACGCAGTATTTT. Complete variable domain (other parts from reference TRBV5-1 and TRBJ2-3): KAGVTQTPRYLIKTRGQQVTLSCSPISGHRSVSWYQQTPGQGLQFLFEYFSETQRNKGNFPGRFSGRQFSNSRSEMNVSTLELGDSALYLCASSLVRADTDTQYFGPGTRLTVL.